What follows are 13 T cell receptor beta chains derived from one specimen sequenced in a study of T cell responses to AZD1222 COVID-19 vaccine. Assay: immunoSEQ multiplex PCR; the TCRdb copy retains only in-frame clones and omits some. The data show approximately 130,000 clones, with approximately 88% seen just once and approximately 6% held by the top ten. The starting material was peripheral blood, obtained 28 days after the second AZD1222 dose. The source is an adult who received the AZD1222 COVID-19 vaccine.

V and J are TRBV9 and TRBJ2-7; D unclear. V lost 0 bases and J 0 bases, leaving 7 bases between the germline ends. The length of the CDR3 is 14 residues. Germline values: CDR1 SGDLS, CDR2 YYNGEE. Here the CDR3 DNA reads TGTGCCAGCAGCGTAGGGCAGTACTCCTACGAGCAGTACTTC. This translates into CASSVGQYSYEQYF. The variable domain in full, completed from reference TRBV9 and TRBJ2-7, reads DSGVTQTPKHLITATGQRVTLRCSPRSGDLSVYWYQQSLDQGLQFLIQYYNGEERAKGNILERFSAQQFPDLHSELNLSSLELGDSALYFCASSVGQYSYEQYFGPGTRLTVT.

This chain joins TRBV19 and TRBJ1-2, with 7 bases matching TRBD1. This CDR3 has 14 amino acids. Losses at the gene ends were 4 bases for V and 7 bases for J; bases not matched to a gene: 9. Germline assignment: CDR1 LNHDA and CDR2 SQIVND (reference sequence). This CDR3 reads CASSTTNRGSGYTF. The CDR3, as DNA: TGTGCCAGTAGTACCACAAACAGGGGAAGTGGCTACACCTTC.

V is TRBV6-4 and J is TRBJ2-7; D not resolved. With 0 bases removed from V and 3 bases from J, the gap between germline ends came to 15 bases. CDR1 and CDR2 (germline): MRHNA, SNTAGT. There are 16 residues in the CDR3. This CDR3 reads CASSDSSCLPLYEQYF. The CDR3 DNA sequence: TGTGCCAGCAGTGACTCGAGCTGCTTGCCTCTCTACGAGCAGTACTTC.

V usage is TRBV4-3 and J usage is TRBJ2-5; either TRBD1 or TRBD2 may fit D (5 bases each). Trimming cost V 6 bases and J 4 bases, with 21 bases left between them. The CDR3 has 16 amino acids. Germline loops: CDR1 LGHNA, CDR2 YSLEER. The CDR3 sequence: CASSDIRDAGLETQYF. Here the CDR3 DNA reads TGCGCCAGCAGTGATATCCGGGACGCAGGATTAGAGACCCAGTACTTC.

The chain joins TRBV6-2 or TRBV6-3 to TRBJ2-1; 8 nucleotides line up with TRBD2. Looked up from germline, CDR1 is MNHEY and CDR2 is SVGEGT. This CDR3 comprises 15 residues. J gave up 6 bases and V 5 bases, and 9 bases lay outside the gene matches. For the CDR3, the DNA is TGTGCCAGCAGTGCATCGGAGCGGGGGTTCAATGAGCAGTTCTTC. Translating gives CASSASERGFNEQFF.

This rearrangement joins TRBV13 to TRBJ1-1; D perhaps matches TRBD1 (6 bases). CDR3 length: 16 amino acids. Germline loops: CDR1 PRHDT, CDR2 FYEKMQ (reference sequence). V dropped 6 bases and J dropped 5 bases, with 22 bases sitting between them. For the CDR3, the DNA is TGTGCCAGCAGTCTTTTCGGTACAGGGAGGAAAACTGAAGCTTTCTTT. Amino acid sequence: CASSLFGTGRKTEAFF.

This sequence joins TRBV7-2 and TRBJ2-1, with D possibly called TRBD1 or TRBD2 (5 bases each). Looked up from germline, CDR1 is SGHTA and CDR2 is FQGNSA. The CDR3 sequence is 14 residues long. V lost 2 bases and J 8 bases, leaving 13 bases between the germline ends. In DNA, the CDR3 is TGTGCCAGCAGCTTAACGATACGGGGCGATGAGCAGTTCTTC. It is translated as CASSLTIRGDEQFF.

The chain joins TRBV15 to TRBJ1-6; D uncertain. Deletions cut 1 base from V and 7 bases from J, with 8 bases between. The CDR3 is 14 amino acids. Germline CDR1 is LNHNV and CDR2 is YYDKDF (reference sequence). The DNA for the CDR3 is TGTGCCACCAGCAGAGCGGCAGTAAATTCACCCCTCCACTTT. Its translation: CATSRAAVNSPLHF.

The chain has TRBV28 and TRBJ1-2; D unclear. The CDR3 sequence is 12 residues long. Per germline, CDR1 MDHEN and CDR2 SYDVKM. Trimming left V 5 bases short and J 3 bases short, with 7 bases between. The CDR3 loop reads CASSLFDYGYTF. The CDR3 region has the DNA TGTGCCAGCAGTCTCTTCGACTATGGCTACACCTTC.

The chain combines TRBV27 with TRBJ1-5, with 8 bases fitting TRBD1. CDR1 and CDR2 from the germline V gene are MNHEY and SMNVEV (reference sequence). Unmatched junction bases numbered 2, after V lost 2 bases and J lost 2 bases. The CDR3 loop spans 15 amino acids. This CDR3 is CASSLDRGGNQPQHF. The CDR3, as DNA: TGTGCCAGCAGTTTAGACAGGGGTGGCAATCAGCCCCAGCATTTT.

This clone showed up just once. This chain joins TRBV24-1 and TRBJ2-5; 7 positions agree with TRBD1. Germline CDR1 is KGHDR and CDR2 is SFDVKD. The CDR3 runs 15 residues. Trimming took 4 bases from V and 4 from J; bases not matched to a gene: 8. CDR3 bases: TGTGCCACCAGTGACCGTCGACAGGGAAGAGAGACCCAGTACTTC. This translates into CATSDRRQGRETQYF.

V and J are TRBV6-6 and TRBJ1-6; perhaps TRBD1 as D (5 bases). The CDR3 runs to 16 residues. Between the trimmed V and J ends, which lost 6 bases and 0 bases, there was a span of 12 bases. Germline CDR1 reads MNHNY; CDR2 reads SVGAGI (reference sequence). The DNA for the CDR3 is TGTGCCAGCAGCACAGGAATAAGCTCCTATAATTCACCCCTCCACTTT. Translation: CASSTGISSYNSPLHF.

V and J are TRBV11-2 and TRBJ2-1; the D gene could be TRBD1 or TRBD2 (5 bases each). Germline assignment: CDR1 SGHAT and CDR2 FQNNGV. The CDR3 sequence is 13 residues long. V lost 5 bases, J lost 4 bases, and 9 bases lay in between. CDR3 sequence (DNA): TGTGCCAGCAGCCTGGGGACGTACAATGAGCAGTTCTTC. Protein: CASSLGTYNEQFF.